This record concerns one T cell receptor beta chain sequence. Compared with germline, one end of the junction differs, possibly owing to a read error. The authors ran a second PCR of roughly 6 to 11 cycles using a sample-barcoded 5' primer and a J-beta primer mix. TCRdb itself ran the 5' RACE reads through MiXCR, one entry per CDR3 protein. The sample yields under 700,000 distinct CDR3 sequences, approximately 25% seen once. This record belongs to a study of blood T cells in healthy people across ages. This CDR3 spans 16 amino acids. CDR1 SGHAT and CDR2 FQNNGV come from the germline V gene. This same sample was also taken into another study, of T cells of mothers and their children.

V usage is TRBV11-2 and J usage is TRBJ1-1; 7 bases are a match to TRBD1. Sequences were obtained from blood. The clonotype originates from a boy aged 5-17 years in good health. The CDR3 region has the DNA TGTACCAGCAGCTTAACAGGGGACACCATGAACGCTGAAGCTTTCTTT. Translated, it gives CTSSLTGDTMNAEAFF.